The clone carrying this TCR beta chain was observed at least ten times. This entry belongs to a study of low-dose radiotherapy and immunotherapy resistance in tumors. Overall study context: Intravenous cyclophosphamide at 200 mg/m2 preceded radiation and immunotherapy by one day, every two weeks. Once cycle 1 day 1 began, patients took oral aspirin 300 mg daily for four cycles.

V was trimmed by 0 bases and J by 5 bases, leaving 10 bases between them. Germline CDR1 reads LNHNV; CDR2 reads YYDKDF (reference sequence). The CDR3 runs 14 residues. Time point in this sample: after trial treatment. Treatment specified: LDRT plus nivolumab, ipilimumab, low-dose cyclophosphamide and aspirin (RACIN trial). Ipilimumab, nivolumab, aspirin, low-dose cyclophosphamide and low-dose radiotherapy were administered to donors. TRAV- and TRBV-specific primers were used for first-strand cDNA, which covered alpha and beta chains. PCR amplification of the TCRs was performed with Phusion for approximately 20 PCR cycles, and it relied on a constant-region primer together with a V-primer adapter. TCRdb re-called the reads through MiXCR, storing one row per CDR3 protein. Of about 100,000 distinct CDR3 sequences in the sample, less than 25% are singletons; the top ten hold roughly 4%.

Source: PBMCs, taken after low-dose radiotherapy plus immunotherapy. The sequence was obtained from a male donor with prostate cancer. The chain recombines TRBV15 with TRBJ1-2; tentative D call: TRBD1 (5 bases). The CDR3 nucleotides are TGTGCCACCAGCAGAGAACGACAGCCTTATGGCTACACCTTC. Translated, it gives CATSRERQPYGYTF.